This T cell receptor (beta chain) stems from a study of T cells in Graves' hyperthyroidism and ophthalmopathy. Study results and limitations: Among clonotypes expanded in thyroid above 0.001, most were also found in blood.

Uncontrolled infection, other autoimmune disease, pregnancy or lactation barred patients from enrollment. Clinicians diagnosed patients from clinical symptoms, serum thyroxine and TRAb, thyroid ultrasound and orbital computed tomography. Concerning this clonotype itself: Its antigen is undetermined.

CDR3 size: 17 residues. The germline V and J ends were trimmed by 4 bases and 4 bases, with 23 bases remaining between them. The V gene's germline CDR1 is SGHRS and CDR2 YFSETQ. TCR beta CDR3 regions were amplified from RNA transcripts. The study used the HTBI primer set for a first-round RT-PCR of the TCR CDR3. One entry per CDR3 protein, called by TCRdb with MiXCR from the multiplex PCR reads. The sample lists roughly 800,000 distinct CDR3 sequences; over 35% were seen once. Sequenced: blood. The rearrangement links TRBV5-1 to TRBJ1-1, with D possibly TRBD1 on 5 matching bases. The origin of this receptor is a man in his late teens or twenties with Graves' hyperthyroidism. CDR3 protein: CASSVGHFRMGRTEAFF. The CDR3, as DNA: TGCGCCAGCAGCGTCGGACATTTCCGGATGGGGCGCACTGAAGCTTTCTTT. Combining the CDR3 with reference TRBV5-1 and TRBJ1-1 gives the whole variable domain KAGVTQTPRYLIKTRGQQVTLSCSPISGHRSVSWYQQTPGQGLQFLFEYFSETQRNKGNFPGRFSGRQFSNSRSEMNVSTLELGDSALYLCASSVGHFRMGRTEAFFGQGTRLTVV.